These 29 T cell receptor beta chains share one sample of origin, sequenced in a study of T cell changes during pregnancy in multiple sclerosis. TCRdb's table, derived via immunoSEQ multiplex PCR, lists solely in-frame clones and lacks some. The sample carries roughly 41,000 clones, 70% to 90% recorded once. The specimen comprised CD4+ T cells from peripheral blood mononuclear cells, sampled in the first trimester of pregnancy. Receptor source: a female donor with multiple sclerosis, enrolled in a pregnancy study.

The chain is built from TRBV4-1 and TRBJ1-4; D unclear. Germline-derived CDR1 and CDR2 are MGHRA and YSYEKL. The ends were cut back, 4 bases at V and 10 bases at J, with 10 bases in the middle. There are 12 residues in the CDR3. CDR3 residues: CASSPHLGKLFF. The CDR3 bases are TGCGCCAGCAGCCCCCACCTCGGAAAACTGTTTTTT.

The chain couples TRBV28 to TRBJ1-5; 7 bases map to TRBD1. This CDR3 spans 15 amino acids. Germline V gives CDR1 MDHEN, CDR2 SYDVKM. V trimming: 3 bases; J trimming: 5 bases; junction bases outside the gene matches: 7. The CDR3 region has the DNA TGTGCCAGCAGTTTCTGGGACAGCTTGGATCAGCCCCAGCATTTT. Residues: CASSFWDSLDQPQHF.

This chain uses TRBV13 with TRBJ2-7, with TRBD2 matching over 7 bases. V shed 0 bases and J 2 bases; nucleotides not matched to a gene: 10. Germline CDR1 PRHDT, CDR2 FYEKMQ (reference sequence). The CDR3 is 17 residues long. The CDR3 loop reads CASSLGLTGGSTYEQYF. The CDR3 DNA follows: TGTGCCAGCAGCTTAGGCTTAACGGGCGGGAGCACCTACGAGCAGTACTTC.

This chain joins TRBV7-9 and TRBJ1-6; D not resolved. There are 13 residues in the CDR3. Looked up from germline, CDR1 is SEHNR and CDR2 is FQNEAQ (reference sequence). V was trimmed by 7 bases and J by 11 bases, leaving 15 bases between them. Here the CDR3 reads CASTPLAYPPLHF. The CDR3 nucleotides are TGTGCCAGCACCCCGTTAGCGTATCCACCCCTCCACTTT.

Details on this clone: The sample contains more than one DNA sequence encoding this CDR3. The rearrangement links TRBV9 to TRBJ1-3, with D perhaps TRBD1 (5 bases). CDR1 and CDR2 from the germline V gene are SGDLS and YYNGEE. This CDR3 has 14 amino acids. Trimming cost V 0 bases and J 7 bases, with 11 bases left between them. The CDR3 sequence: CASSVAAQGNTIYF. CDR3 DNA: TGTGCCAGCAGCGTAGCTGCCCAGGGCAACACCATATATTTT.

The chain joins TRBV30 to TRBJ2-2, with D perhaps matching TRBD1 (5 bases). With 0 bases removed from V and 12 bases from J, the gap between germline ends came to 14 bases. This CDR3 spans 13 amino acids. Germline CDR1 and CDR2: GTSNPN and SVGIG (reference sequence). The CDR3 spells CAWSVRQDTKLFF. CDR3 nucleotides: TGTGCCTGGAGTGTACGTCAGGACACTAAGCTGTTTTTT.

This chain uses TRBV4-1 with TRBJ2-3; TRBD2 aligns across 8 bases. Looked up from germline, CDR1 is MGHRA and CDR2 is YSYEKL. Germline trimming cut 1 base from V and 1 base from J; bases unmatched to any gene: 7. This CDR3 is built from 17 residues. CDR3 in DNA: TGCGCCAGCAGCCAAGGAATAGCGGGGTTGGGCACAGATACGCAGTATTTT. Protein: CASSQGIAGLGTDTQYF.

The CDR3 loop reads CASSLEVFGGAEEKLFF. The CDR3 nucleotides are TGTGCCAGCAGCTTAGAGGTCTTTGGGGGCGCGGAGGAAAAACTGTTTTTT. The genes are TRBV7-9 and TRBJ1-4, with D tentatively TRBD1 (6 bases). The germline V and J ends were trimmed by 1 base and 8 bases, with 20 bases remaining between them. The CDR3 runs 17 residues. CDR1 and CDR2 (germline): SEHNR, FQNEAQ (reference sequence).

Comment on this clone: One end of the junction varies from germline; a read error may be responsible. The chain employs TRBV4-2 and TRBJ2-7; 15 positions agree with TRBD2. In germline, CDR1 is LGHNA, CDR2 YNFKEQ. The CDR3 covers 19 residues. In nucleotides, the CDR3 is TGTGCCAGCAGTCAAGATAGGGGACTAGCGGGGGGATTCTCCTACGAGCAGTACTTC. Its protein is CASSQDRGLAGGFSYEQYF.

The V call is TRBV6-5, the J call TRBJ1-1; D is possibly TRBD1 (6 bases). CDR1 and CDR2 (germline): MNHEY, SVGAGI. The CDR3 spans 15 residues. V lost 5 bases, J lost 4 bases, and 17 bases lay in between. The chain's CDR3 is CASSLRTAPVTEAFF. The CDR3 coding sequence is TGTGCCAGCAGTCTCCGGACAGCACCCGTCACTGAAGCTTTCTTT.

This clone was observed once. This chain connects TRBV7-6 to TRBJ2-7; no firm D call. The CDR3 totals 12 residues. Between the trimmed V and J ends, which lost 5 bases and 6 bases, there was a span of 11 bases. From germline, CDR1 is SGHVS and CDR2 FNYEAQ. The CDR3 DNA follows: TGTGCCAGCAGCCCGAGATTTTGCGAGCAGTACTTC. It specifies CASSPRFCEQYF.

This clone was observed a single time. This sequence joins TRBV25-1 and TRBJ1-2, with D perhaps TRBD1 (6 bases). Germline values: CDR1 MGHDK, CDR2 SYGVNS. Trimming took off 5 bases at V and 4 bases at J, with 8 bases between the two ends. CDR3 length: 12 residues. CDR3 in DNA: TGTGCCAGCAGTCGGACAGCCTATGGCTACACCTTC. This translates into CASSRTAYGYTF.

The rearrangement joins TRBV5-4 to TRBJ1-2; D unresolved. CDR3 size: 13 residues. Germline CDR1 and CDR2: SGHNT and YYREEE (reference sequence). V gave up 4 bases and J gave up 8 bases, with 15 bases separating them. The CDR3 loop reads CASSPKDWRGYTF. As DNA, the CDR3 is TGTGCCAGCAGCCCGAAGGACTGGCGCGGCTACACCTTC.

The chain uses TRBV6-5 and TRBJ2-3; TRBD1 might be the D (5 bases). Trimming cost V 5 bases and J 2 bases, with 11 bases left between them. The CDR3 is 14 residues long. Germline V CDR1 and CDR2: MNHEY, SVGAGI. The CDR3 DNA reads TGTGCCAGCAGTCCCCGACAGAACACAGATACGCAGTATTTT. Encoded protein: CASSPRQNTDTQYF.

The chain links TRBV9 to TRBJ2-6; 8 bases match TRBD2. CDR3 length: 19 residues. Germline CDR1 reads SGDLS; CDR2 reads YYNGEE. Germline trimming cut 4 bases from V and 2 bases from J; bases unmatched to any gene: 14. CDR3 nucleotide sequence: TGTGCCAGCAGCCCCGAACCCGGGACTAGGGCTACTGGGGCCAACGTCCTGACTTTC. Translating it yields CASSPEPGTRATGANVLTF.

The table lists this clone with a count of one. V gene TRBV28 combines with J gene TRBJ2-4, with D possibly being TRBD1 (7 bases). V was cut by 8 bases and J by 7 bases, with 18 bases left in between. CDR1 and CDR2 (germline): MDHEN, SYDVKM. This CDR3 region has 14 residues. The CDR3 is CASGLRAGGNIQYF. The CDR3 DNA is TGTGCCAGCGGCCTCAGGGCAGGGGGGAACATTCAGTACTTC.

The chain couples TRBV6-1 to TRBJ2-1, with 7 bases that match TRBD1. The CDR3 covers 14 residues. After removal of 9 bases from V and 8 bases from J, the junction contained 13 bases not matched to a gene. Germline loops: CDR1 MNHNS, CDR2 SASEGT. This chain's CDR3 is CASSPDRVGHEQFF. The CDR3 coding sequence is TGTGCCAGTTCCCCTGACAGGGTAGGCCATGAGCAGTTCTTC.

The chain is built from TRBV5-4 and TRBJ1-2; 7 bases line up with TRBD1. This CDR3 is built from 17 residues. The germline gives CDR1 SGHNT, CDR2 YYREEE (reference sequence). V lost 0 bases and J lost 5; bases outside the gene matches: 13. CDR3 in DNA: TGTGCCAGCAGCTTGGCGACAGGGAGGAGGACCACTTATGGCTACACCTTC. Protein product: CASSLATGRRTTYGYTF.

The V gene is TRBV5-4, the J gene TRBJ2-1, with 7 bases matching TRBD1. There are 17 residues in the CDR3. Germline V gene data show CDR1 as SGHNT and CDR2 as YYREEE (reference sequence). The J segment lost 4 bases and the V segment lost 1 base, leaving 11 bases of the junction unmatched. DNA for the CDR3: TGTGCCAGCAGCTTGTTTACAGGTCAGGGGGTTTACAATGAGCAGTTCTTC. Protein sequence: CASSLFTGQGVYNEQFF.

CDR3 residues: CASNTHRASTGELFF. CDR3 DNA: TGTGCCAGCAATACCCACAGGGCCAGCACCGGGGAGCTGTTTTTT. The V call is TRBV6-5, the J call TRBJ2-2, with D possibly matching TRBD1 (6 bases). The CDR3 totals 15 residues. CDR1 is MNHEY, CDR2 SVGAGI, per germline. Trimming shortened V by 7 bases and J by 4 bases, and 16 bases separated the two germline ends.

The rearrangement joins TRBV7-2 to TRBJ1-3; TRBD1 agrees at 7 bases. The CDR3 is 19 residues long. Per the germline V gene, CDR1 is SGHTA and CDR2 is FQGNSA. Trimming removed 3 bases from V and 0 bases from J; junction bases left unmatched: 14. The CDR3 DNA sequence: TGTGCCAGCAGCTTCGCGGGACAGAATCGTCCACGCTCTGGAAACACCATATATTTT. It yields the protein CASSFAGQNRPRSGNTIYF.

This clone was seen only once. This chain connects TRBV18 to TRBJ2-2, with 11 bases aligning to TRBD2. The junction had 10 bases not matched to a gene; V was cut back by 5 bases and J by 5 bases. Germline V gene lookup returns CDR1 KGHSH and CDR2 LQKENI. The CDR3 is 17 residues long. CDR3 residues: CASSGQLAGDGTGELFF. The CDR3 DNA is TGTGCCAGCTCAGGTCAACTAGCGGGAGATGGAACCGGGGAGCTGTTTTTT.

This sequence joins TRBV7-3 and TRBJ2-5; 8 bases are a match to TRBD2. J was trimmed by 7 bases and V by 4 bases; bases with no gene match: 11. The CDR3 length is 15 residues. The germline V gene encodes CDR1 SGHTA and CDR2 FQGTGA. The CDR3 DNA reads TGTGCCAGCAGCTCAACCCCGGGAGGGTTATCGACCCAGTACTTC. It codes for CASSSTPGGLSTQYF.

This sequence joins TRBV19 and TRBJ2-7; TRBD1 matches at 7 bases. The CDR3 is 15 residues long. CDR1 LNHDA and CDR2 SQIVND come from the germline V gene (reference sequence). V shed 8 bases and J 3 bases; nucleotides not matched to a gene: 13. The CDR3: CASAPGQLNYYEQYF. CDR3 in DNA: TGTGCCAGTGCCCCGGGACAGCTTAACTACTACGAGCAGTACTTC. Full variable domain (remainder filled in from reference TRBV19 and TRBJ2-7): DGGITQSPKYLFRKEGQNVTLSCEQNLNHDAMYWYRQDPGQGLRLIYYSQIVNDFQKGDIAEGYSVSREKKESFPLTVTSAQKNPTAFYLCASAPGQLNYYEQYFGPGTRLTVT.

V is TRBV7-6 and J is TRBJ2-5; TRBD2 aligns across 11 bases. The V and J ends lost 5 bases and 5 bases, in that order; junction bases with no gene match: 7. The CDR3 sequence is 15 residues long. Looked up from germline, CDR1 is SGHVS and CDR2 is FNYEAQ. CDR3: CASSPLAGGLETQYF. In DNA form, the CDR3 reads TGTGCCAGCAGCCCGTTAGCGGGAGGGTTGGAGACCCAGTACTTC. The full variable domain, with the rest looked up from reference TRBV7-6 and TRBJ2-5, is GAGVSQSPRYKVTKRGQDVALRCDPISGHVSLYWYRQALGQGPEFLTYFNYEAQQDKSGLPNDRFSAERPEGSISTLTIQRTEQRDSAMYRCASSPLAGGLETQYFGPGTRLLVL.

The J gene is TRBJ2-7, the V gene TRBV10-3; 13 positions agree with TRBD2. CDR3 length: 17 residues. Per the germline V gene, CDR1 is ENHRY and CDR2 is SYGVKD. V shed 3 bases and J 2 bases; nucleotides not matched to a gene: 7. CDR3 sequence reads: CAISERWTSGRPYEQYF. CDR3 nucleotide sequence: TGTGCCATCAGTGAACGCTGGACTAGCGGGAGACCCTACGAGCAGTACTTC.

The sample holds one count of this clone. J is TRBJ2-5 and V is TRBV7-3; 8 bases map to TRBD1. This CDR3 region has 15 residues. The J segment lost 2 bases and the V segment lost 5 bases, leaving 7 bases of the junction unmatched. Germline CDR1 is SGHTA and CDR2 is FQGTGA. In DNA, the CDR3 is TGTGCCAGCAGCCTGGGACAGGCGCCTCAAGAGACCCAGTACTTC. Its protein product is CASSLGQAPQETQYF.

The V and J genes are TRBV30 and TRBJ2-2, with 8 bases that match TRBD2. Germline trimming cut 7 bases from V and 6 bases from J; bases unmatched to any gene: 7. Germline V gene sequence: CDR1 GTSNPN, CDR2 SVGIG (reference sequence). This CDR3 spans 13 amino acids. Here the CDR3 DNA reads TGTGCCTCCGGGAGGGTCCTGGCCGGGGAGCTGTTTTTT. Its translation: CASGRVLAGELFF.

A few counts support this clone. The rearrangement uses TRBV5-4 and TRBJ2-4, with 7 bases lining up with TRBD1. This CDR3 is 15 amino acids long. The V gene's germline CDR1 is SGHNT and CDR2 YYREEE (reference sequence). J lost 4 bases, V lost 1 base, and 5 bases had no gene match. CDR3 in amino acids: CASSLRQTGKNIQYF. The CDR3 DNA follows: TGTGCCAGCAGCTTGCGCCAGACAGGGAAAAACATTCAGTACTTC.